One sample yielded the 20 T cell receptor beta chains listed below, sequenced in a study of blood T cell repertoires in COVID-19. TCRdb's table, derived via immunoSEQ multiplex PCR, lists solely in-frame clones and lacks some. Of around 80,000 clones in the sample, about 76% were seen once. The sequencing input was peripheral blood. Receptors originate from a woman of 80 years or more with active or convalescent COVID-19.

This clone turned up a few times. V usage is TRBV5-5 and J usage is TRBJ2-3; D unresolved. CDR3 size: 12 residues. The germline gives CDR1 SGHKS, CDR2 YYEKEE (reference sequence). V lost 5 bases, J lost 4 bases, and 8 bases lay in between. The CDR3 spells CASRSTADTQYF. The CDR3 coding sequence is TGTGCCAGCAGGTCCACGGCAGATACGCAGTATTTT.

The V gene is TRBV11-3, the J gene TRBJ2-1, with D perhaps matching TRBD2 (6 bases). CDR1 is SGHNT, CDR2 YENEEA, per germline. V lost 1 base and J 6 bases, leaving 7 bases between the germline ends. The CDR3 runs to 13 residues. Here the CDR3 DNA reads TGTGCCAGCAGCTTAGGGGACTTCAATGAGCAGTTCTTC. Translation: CASSLGDFNEQFF.

This clone was recorded a few times. The chain combines TRBV9 with TRBJ1-3, with D unresolved. V lost 3 bases and J lost 0, with 10 bases in between. This CDR3 region has 15 residues. Germline CDR1 and CDR2: SGDLS and YYNGEE. CDR3 region: CASSADWSSGNTIYF. The CDR3 DNA follows: TGTGCCAGCAGCGCGGACTGGAGCTCTGGAAACACCATATATTTT.

The chain couples TRBV15 to TRBJ1-1; tentative D call: TRBD1 (6 bases). V lost 0 bases, J lost 7 bases, and 9 bases lay in between. Germline-derived CDR1 and CDR2 are LNHNV and YYDKDF (reference sequence). This CDR3 is built from 13 residues. The CDR3 DNA sequence: TGTGCCACCAGCAGAGATCTGGACAGTGAAGCTTTCTTT. Its translation is CATSRDLDSEAFF. Based on the CDR3 plus reference TRBV15 and TRBJ1-1, the full variable domain is DAMVIQNPRYQVTQFGKPVTLSCSQTLNHNVMYWYQQKSSQAPKLLFHYYDKDFNNEADTPDNFQSRRPNTSFCFLDIRSPGLGDTAMYLCATSRDLDSEAFFGQGTRLTVV.

The gene calls are TRBV2 and TRBJ1-1; TRBD1 is a possible D gene (5 bases). Germline values: CDR1 SNHLY, CDR2 FYNNEI. CDR3 length: 13 residues. V gave up 4 bases and J gave up 7 bases, with 13 bases separating them. This CDR3 reads CASSGHRHSEAFF. DNA of the CDR3: TGTGCCAGCAGTGGGCACAGGCATAGTGAAGCTTTCTTT.

The chain combines TRBV6-5 with TRBJ2-1; 8 bases align to TRBD1. The V gene's germline CDR1 is MNHEY and CDR2 SVGAGI. CDR3 size: 14 residues. V gave up 8 bases and J gave up 7 bases; unmatched junction bases: 10. CDR3 sequence reads: CASLGQGLLNEQFF. CDR3 in DNA: TGTGCCAGCTTAGGACAGGGTCTATTGAATGAGCAGTTCTTC.

The V call is TRBV5-1, the J call TRBJ2-5; 7 bases match TRBD1. The CDR3 covers 15 residues. V lost 0 bases to trimming and J lost 5 bases; unmatched junction nucleotides: 7. The V gene's germline CDR1 is SGHRS and CDR2 YFSETQ. The CDR3 is CASSLAAETGETQYF. The CDR3 DNA follows: TGCGCCAGCAGCTTGGCCGCGGAGACAGGGGAGACCCAGTACTTC.

The rearrangement uses TRBV19 and TRBJ1-1; D ambiguous. V shed 5 bases and J shed 2 bases, with 18 bases lying between them. CDR1 LNHDA and CDR2 SQIVND come from the germline V gene (reference sequence). The CDR3 runs to 16 residues. Written as DNA, the CDR3 is TGTGCCAGTAGTGCTCGAGGAGAGATTAAAAACACTGAAGCTTTCTTT. Amino acids: CASSARGEIKNTEAFF.

This chain joins TRBV12-3 or TRBV12-4 and TRBJ1-1, with unresolved D. This CDR3 has 12 residues. Trimming took off 5 bases at V and 6 bases at J, with 10 bases between the two ends. The CDR3 protein is CASSTREAEAFF. The CDR3 DNA sequence: TGTGCCAGCAGTACAAGGGAGGCTGAAGCTTTCTTT.

The rearrangement links TRBV12-3 or TRBV12-4 to TRBJ2-1, with unresolved D. The CDR3 has 11 residues. Trimming cost V 6 bases and J 7 bases, with 7 bases left between them. This chain's CDR3 is CASRVLNEQFF. For the CDR3, the DNA is TGTGCCAGCAGGGTTCTAAATGAGCAGTTCTTC.

This chain joins TRBV5-1 and TRBJ2-1; possible D gene TRBD2, 5 bases. Germline CDR1 SGHRS, CDR2 YFSETQ. The CDR3 is 16 amino acids. Trimming removed 0 bases at V and 2 bases at J, with 12 bases between. Here the CDR3 reads CASSLAPAAAYNEQFF. The CDR3 bases are TGCGCCAGCAGCTTGGCTCCAGCGGCGGCCTACAATGAGCAGTTCTTC. The full variable domain, rest sourced from reference TRBV5-1 and TRBJ2-1, is KAGVTQTPRYLIKTRGQQVTLSCSPISGHRSVSWYQQTPGQGLQFLFEYFSETQRNKGNFPGRFSGRQFSNSRSEMNVSTLELGDSALYLCASSLAPAAAYNEQFFGPGTRLTVL.

The chain uses TRBV30 and TRBJ1-1; tentative D call: TRBD1 (6 bases). V was clipped by 0 bases and J by 7 bases, with 18 bases between them. Germline V lookup: CDR1 GTSNPN, CDR2 SVGIG (reference sequence). The CDR3 contains 15 residues. CDR3 sequence: CAWSVRTEPGVEAFF. DNA for the CDR3: TGTGCCTGGAGTGTTAGGACAGAGCCTGGAGTTGAAGCTTTCTTT.

This chain connects TRBV28 to TRBJ2-3; TRBD1 matches at 9 bases. The CDR3 runs to 18 residues. The junction had 11 bases not matched to a gene; V was cut back by 3 bases and J by 1 base. Germline V gene sequence: CDR1 MDHEN, CDR2 SYDVKM. DNA for the CDR3: TGTGCCAGCAGTTTTTCAATATCTTGGGACAGGGGCACAGATACGCAGTATTTT. It translates to CASSFSISWDRGTDTQYF.

The V gene is TRBV4-3, the J gene TRBJ2-1, with 9 bases fitting TRBD1. The CDR3 is made up of 15 amino acids. Germline trimming cut 3 bases from V and 8 bases from J; bases unmatched to any gene: 8. CDR1 LGHNA and CDR2 YSLEER come from the germline V gene. For the CDR3, the DNA is TGCGCCAGCAGCCAGGGACAGGGTATTATCGATGAGCAGTTCTTC. Protein product: CASSQGQGIIDEQFF.

The rearrangement uses TRBV5-1 and TRBJ1-4; 9 bases align to TRBD1. CDR3 length: 16 residues. The V gene end was trimmed by 3 bases and the J gene end by 8 bases; junction bases not matched to a gene: 11. The germline V gene encodes CDR1 SGHRS and CDR2 YFSETQ. The CDR3 sequence is CASSSTGGSVREKLFF. The CDR3 DNA is TGCGCCAGCAGCTCGACAGGGGGATCGGTGAGGGAAAAACTGTTTTTT. Full variable domain (rest looked up from reference TRBV5-1 and TRBJ1-4): KAGVTQTPRYLIKTRGQQVTLSCSPISGHRSVSWYQQTPGQGLQFLFEYFSETQRNKGNFPGRFSGRQFSNSRSEMNVSTLELGDSALYLCASSSTGGSVREKLFFGSGTQLSVL.

As DNA, the CDR3 is TGTGCCAGCAGCCCTCACACAGGGGTGGGAAACACCATATATTTT. It encodes CASSPHTGVGNTIYF. This chain links TRBV7-2 with TRBJ1-3; 7 nucleotides agree with TRBD1. J was trimmed by 4 bases and V by 5 bases; bases with no gene match: 8. This CDR3 region has 15 residues. Germline V gives CDR1 SGHTA, CDR2 FQGNSA.

This CDR3 reads CASSLDITGEQYF. Here the CDR3 DNA reads TGTGCCAGCAGCTTAGATATCACGGGGGAGCAGTACTTC. The chain links TRBV11-2 to TRBJ2-7, with D possibly TRBD2 on 5 matching bases. The CDR3 has 13 residues. V was clipped by 0 bases and J by 7 bases, with 10 bases between them. CDR1 is SGHAT and CDR2 is FQNNGV in the germline V gene.

The rearrangement joins TRBV2 to TRBJ1-5; 9 bases are a match to TRBD1. The junction had 9 bases not matched to a gene; V was cut back by 6 bases and J by 6 bases. The CDR3 extends over 15 amino acids. The germline V gene encodes CDR1 SNHLY and CDR2 FYNNEI. CDR3 DNA: TGTGCCAGCAGGGAACAAAGGACAGGGGCTCAGCCCCAGCATTTT. Amino acid sequence: CASREQRTGAQPQHF.

The CDR3 DNA reads as TGTGCCACCAGCAGAGAGACTAGCTCAGATACGCAGTATTTT. Residues: CATSRETSSDTQYF. The rearrangement uses TRBV15 and TRBJ2-3; 7 positions agree with TRBD2. Trimming removed 0 bases from V and 4 bases from J; junction bases left unmatched: 1. This CDR3 has 14 amino acids. The germline CDR1 and CDR2 sequences are LNHNV and YYDKDF (reference sequence). Full variable domain (rest looked up from reference TRBV15 and TRBJ2-3): DAMVIQNPRYQVTQFGKPVTLSCSQTLNHNVMYWYQQKSSQAPKLLFHYYDKDFNNEADTPDNFQSRRPNTSFCFLDIRSPGLGDTAMYLCATSRETSSDTQYFGPGTRLTVL.

This clone showed up just a few times. The DNA of the CDR3 is TGCGCCAGCAGTCCCCAGGACAGGGATGGACTCGTCTACGAGCAGTACTTC. It yields the protein CASSPQDRDGLVYEQYF. V usage is TRBV23-1 and J usage is TRBJ2-7; TRBD1 agrees at 8 bases. TRBV23-1 is reported as an ORF; its role is uncertain. This CDR3 region has 17 residues. Trimming removed 4 bases from V and 3 bases from J; junction bases left unmatched: 14.